The 5 T cell receptor beta chains below come from one sample, sequenced in a study of tumor-infiltrating lymphocytes in primary liver carcinoma (dated by TCRdb to the late 2010s). Total RNA and DNA were co-extracted from 20-30 mg of bulk tissue with the AllPrep DNA/RNA mini kit, without cell sorting. The data were produced on an Illumina HiSeq 2500. TCRbeta-specific cDNA was reverse-transcribed from around 0.45 ug total RNA using a constant-region primer and ProtoScript II reverse transcriptase. Construction of the TCRbeta libraries relied on three nested rounds of multiplex PCR, following a slightly modified ARM-PCR procedure. Each of the first two PCR rounds ran for approximately 10 cycles using multiplex TRBV1-TRBV30 forward primers together with a Cbeta reverse primer. TCRdb trimmed the raw reads at Q25, called clones with MiXCR and kept productive beta chains. All rows with the same CDR3 protein become a single entry with the most common DNA and genes. This sample comprises more than 100,000 distinct CDR3 sequences, 50% to 70% of them detected only once. The ten largest make up roughly 9% of the sample.

Sequenced input: liver tumor tissue from sampling region 1. Read against the paper, the sample's cell subset or site label means: tumor region T1, superior pole. These TCRs come from a woman aged 55-69 years with primary liver carcinoma and hepatitis B virus infection.

This chain links TRBV5-1 with TRBJ1-6; 10 bases agree with TRBD1. The CDR3 consists of 14 residues. The germline CDR1 and CDR2 sequences are SGHRS and YFSETQ. J lost 11 bases, V lost 4 bases, and 6 bases had no gene match. This CDR3 reads CASSEGQGNTPLHF. CDR3 coding DNA: TGCGCCAGCAGCGAGGGACAGGGGAATACACCCCTCCACTTT. Looking up the rest from reference TRBV5-1 and TRBJ1-6 gives the full variable domain: KAGVTQTPRYLIKTRGQQVTLSCSPISGHRSVSWYQQTPGQGLQFLFEYFSETQRNKGNFPGRFSGRQFSNSRSEMNVSTLELGDSALYLCASSEGQGNTPLHFGNGTRLTVT.

The CDR3 sequence: CASSLGGIFPQHF. The DNA of the CDR3 is TGTGCCAGCAGTTTGGGAGGTATCTTTCCCCAGCATTTT. The chain is built from TRBV28 and TRBJ1-5; no clear D gene. Deletions cut 3 bases from V and 10 bases from J, with 13 bases between. Germline loops: CDR1 MDHEN, CDR2 SYDVKM. The CDR3 spans 13 residues.

This clonotype was seen ten or more times. V usage is TRBV12-3 or TRBV12-4 and J usage is TRBJ1-1; possibly TRBD1 for D (6 bases). The V and J ends lost 3 bases and 3 bases respectively, with 8 bases between them. The length of the CDR3 is 13 residues. CDR3 loop: CASSFAGDTEAFF. CDR3 nucleotides: TGTGCCAGCAGTTTCGCAGGGGACACTGAAGCTTTCTTT.

Concerning this clonotype itself: The junction departs from the called germline gene at one end, perhaps through a read error. The CDR3 protein is CANSDGLAVYEQFF. CDR3 bases: TGTGCCAACAGCGACGGACTAGCCGTCTATGAGCAGTTCTTC. The J gene is TRBJ2-1, the V gene TRBV11-1; 8 bases agree with TRBD2. Germline V gene data show CDR1 as SGHAT and CDR2 as FQDESV (reference sequence). The length of the CDR3 is 14 residues.

This clonotype was seen a single time. V usage is TRBV5-1 and J usage is TRBJ2-1, with 11 positions matching TRBD2. V lost 1 base and J lost 7; bases outside the gene matches: 16. This CDR3 contains 19 residues. Germline lookup yields CDR1 SGHRS and CDR2 YFSETQ. Here the CDR3 reads CASSLMGLAGGPGKNEQFF. The CDR3 DNA reads as TGCGCCAGCAGCTTGATGGGCCTAGCGGGAGGCCCAGGTAAGAATGAGCAGTTCTTC.